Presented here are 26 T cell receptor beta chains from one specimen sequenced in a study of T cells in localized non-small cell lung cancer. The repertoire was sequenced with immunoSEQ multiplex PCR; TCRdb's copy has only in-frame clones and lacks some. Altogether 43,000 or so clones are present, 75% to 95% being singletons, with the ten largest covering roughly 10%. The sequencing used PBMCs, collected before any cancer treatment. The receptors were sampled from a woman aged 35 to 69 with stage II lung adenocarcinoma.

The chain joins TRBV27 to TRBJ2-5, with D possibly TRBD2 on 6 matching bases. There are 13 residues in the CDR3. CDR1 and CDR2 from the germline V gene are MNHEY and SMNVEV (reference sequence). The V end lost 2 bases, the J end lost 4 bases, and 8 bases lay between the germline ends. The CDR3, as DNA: TGTGCCAGCAGTTTAGGGGGGTTAGAGACCCAGTACTTC. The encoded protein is CASSLGGLETQYF.

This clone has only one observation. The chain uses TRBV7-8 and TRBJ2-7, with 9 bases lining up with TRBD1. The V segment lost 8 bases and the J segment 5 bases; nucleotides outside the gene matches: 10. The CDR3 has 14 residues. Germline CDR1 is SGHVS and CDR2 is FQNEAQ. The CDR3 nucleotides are TGTGCCAGCGCTCGAACCGGGACAGGGAACGAGCAGTACTTC. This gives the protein CASARTGTGNEQYF. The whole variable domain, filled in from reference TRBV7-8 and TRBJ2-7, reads GAGVSQSPRYKVAKRGQDVALRCDPISGHVSLFWYQQALGQGPEFLTYFQNEAQLDKSGLPSDRFFAERPEGSVSTLKIQRTQQEDSAVYLCASARTGTGNEQYFGPGTRLTVT.

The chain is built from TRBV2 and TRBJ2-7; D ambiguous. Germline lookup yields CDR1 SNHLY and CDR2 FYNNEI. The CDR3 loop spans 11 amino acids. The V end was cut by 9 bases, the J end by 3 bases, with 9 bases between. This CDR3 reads CASRPNYEQYF. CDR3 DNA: TGTGCCAGTAGGCCGAACTACGAGCAGTACTTC.

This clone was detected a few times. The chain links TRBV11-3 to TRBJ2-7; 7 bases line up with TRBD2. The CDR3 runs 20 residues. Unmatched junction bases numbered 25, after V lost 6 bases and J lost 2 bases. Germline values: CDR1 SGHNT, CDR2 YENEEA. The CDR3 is CASSSPRDCGGWWLAYEQYF. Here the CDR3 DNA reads TGTGCCAGCAGTTCCCCAAGGGATTGCGGGGGTTGGTGGCTTGCCTACGAGCAGTACTTC. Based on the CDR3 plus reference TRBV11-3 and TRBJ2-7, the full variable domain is EAGVVQSPRYKIIEKKQPVAFWCNPISGHNTLYWYLQNLGQGPELLIRYENEEAVDDSQLPKDRFSAERLKGVDSTLKIQPAELGDSAVYLCASSSPRDCGGWWLAYEQYFGPGTRLTVT.

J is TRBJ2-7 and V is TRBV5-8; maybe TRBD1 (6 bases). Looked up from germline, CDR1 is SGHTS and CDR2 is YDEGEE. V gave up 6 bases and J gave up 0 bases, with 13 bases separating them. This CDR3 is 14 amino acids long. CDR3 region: CASTLDRNSYEQYF. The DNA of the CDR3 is TGTGCCAGCACCTTAGACAGGAACTCCTACGAGCAGTACTTC.

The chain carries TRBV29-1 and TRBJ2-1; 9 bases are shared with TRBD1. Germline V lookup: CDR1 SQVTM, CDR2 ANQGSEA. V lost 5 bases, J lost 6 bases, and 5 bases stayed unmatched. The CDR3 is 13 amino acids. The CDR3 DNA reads TGCAGCGTTCCGGGACAGGGTGGCAATGAGCAGTTCTTC. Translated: CSVPGQGGNEQFF.

In DNA, the CDR3 is TGTGCCAGCAGCGGCCTCGAAGGAAACGGGGGCTACACCTTC. Protein sequence: CASSGLEGNGGYTF. This chain links TRBV28 with TRBJ1-2; D gene uncertain. Germline CDR1 and CDR2: MDHEN and SYDVKM. The ends were cut back, 6 bases at V and 8 bases at J, with 19 bases in the middle. The CDR3 runs to 14 residues.

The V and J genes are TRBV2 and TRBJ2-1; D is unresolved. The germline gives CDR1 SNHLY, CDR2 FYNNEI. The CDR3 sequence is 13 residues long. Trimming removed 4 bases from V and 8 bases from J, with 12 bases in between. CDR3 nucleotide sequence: TGTGCCAGCAGTGTGGAGATTGCCCATGAGCAGTTCTTC. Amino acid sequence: CASSVEIAHEQFF.

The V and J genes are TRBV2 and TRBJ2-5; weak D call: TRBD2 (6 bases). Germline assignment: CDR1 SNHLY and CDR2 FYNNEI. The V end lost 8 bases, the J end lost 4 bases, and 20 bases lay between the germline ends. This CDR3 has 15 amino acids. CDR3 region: CASGLTPGEGETQYF. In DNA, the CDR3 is TGTGCCAGCGGCCTGACCCCGGGAGAAGGAGAGACCCAGTACTTC.

The CDR3 loop is CASSVLAGEGETQYF. DNA for the CDR3: TGTGCCAGCAGTGTTTTAGCGGGAGAAGGAGAGACCCAGTACTTC. The chain joins TRBV2 to TRBJ2-5, with 9 nucleotides matching TRBD2. This CDR3 region has 15 residues. J lost 4 bases, V lost 4 bases, and 7 bases had no gene match. Germline CDR1 reads SNHLY; CDR2 reads FYNNEI.

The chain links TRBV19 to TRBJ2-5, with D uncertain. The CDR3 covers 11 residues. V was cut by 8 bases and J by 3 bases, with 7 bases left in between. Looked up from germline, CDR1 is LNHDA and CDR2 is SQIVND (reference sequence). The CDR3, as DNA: TGTGCCAGTCGGGTGGAAGAGACCCAGTACTTC. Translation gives CASRVEETQYF.

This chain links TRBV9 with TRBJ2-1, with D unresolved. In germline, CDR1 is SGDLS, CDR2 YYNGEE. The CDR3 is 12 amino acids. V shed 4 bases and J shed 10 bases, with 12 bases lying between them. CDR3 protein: CASSLGTGEQFF. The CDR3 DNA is TGTGCCAGCAGCTTGGGAACCGGGGAGCAGTTCTTC.

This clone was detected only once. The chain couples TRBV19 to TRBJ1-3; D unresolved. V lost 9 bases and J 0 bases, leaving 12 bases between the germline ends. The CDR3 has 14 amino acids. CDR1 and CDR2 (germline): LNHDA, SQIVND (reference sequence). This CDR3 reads CASDGGNSGNTIYF. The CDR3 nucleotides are TGTGCCAGCGATGGTGGGAACTCTGGAAACACCATATATTTT.

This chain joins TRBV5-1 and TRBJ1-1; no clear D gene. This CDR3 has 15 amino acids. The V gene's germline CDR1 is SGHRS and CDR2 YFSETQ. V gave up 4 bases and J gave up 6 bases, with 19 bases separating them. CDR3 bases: TGCGCCAGCAGCCCCGGGCCCTCTGAGATCGCTGAAGCTTTCTTT. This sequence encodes CASSPGPSEIAEAFF.

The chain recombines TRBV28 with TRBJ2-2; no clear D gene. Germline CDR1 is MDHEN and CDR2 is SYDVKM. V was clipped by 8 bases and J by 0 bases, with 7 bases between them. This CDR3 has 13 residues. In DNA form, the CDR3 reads TGTGCCAGCGTGTTTCCGAACACCGGGGAGCTGTTTTTT. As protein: CASVFPNTGELFF.

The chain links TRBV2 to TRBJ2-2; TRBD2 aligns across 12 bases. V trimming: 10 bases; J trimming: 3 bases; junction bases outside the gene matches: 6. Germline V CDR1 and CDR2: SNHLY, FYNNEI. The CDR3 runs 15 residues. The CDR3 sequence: CATKRTSGDTGELFF. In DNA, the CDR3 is TGTGCCACTAAGCGGACTAGCGGGGACACCGGGGAGCTGTTTTTT. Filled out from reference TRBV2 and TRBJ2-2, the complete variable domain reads EPEVTQTPSHQVTQMGQEVILRCVPISNHLYFYWYRQILGQKVEFLVSFYNNEISEKSEIFDDQFSVERPDGSNFTLKIRSTKLEDSAMYFCATKRTSGDTGELFFGEGSRLTVL.

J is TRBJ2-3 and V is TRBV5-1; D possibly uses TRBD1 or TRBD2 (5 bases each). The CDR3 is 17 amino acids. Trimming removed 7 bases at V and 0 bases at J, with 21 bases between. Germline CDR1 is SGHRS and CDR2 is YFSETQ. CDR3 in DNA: TGCGCCAGCCGCCAAGGGGAGCGCTATTCTAGCACAGATACGCAGTATTTT. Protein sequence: CASRQGERYSSTDTQYF. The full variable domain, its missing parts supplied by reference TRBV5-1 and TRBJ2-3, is KAGVTQTPRYLIKTRGQQVTLSCSPISGHRSVSWYQQTPGQGLQFLFEYFSETQRNKGNFPGRFSGRQFSNSRSEMNVSTLELGDSALYLCASRQGERYSSTDTQYFGPGTRLTVL.

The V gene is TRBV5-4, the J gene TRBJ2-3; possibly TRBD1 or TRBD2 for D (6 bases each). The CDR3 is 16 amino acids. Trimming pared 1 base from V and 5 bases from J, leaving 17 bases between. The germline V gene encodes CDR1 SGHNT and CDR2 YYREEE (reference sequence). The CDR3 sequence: CASSLSYGGGEDTQYF. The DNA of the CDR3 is TGTGCCAGCAGCTTGTCTTACGGGGGCGGGGAAGATACGCAGTATTTT. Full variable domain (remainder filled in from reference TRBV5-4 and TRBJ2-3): ETGVTQSPTHLIKTRGQQVTLRCSSQSGHNTVSWYQQALGQGPQFIFQYYREEENGRGNFPPRFSGLQFPNYSSELNVNALELDDSALYLCASSLSYGGGEDTQYFGPGTRLTVL.

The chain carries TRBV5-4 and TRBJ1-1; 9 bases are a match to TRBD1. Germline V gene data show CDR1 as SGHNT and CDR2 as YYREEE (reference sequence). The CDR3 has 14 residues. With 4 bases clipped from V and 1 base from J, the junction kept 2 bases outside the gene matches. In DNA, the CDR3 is TGTGCCAGCAGCATGGGACAGGGGAACACTGAAGCTTTCTTT. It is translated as CASSMGQGNTEAFF.

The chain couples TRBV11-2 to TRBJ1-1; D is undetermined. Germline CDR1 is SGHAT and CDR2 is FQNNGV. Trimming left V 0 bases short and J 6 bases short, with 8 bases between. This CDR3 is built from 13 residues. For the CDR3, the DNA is TGTGCCAGCAGCTTAGAATCGGGGTCTGAAGCTTTCTTT. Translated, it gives CASSLESGSEAFF.

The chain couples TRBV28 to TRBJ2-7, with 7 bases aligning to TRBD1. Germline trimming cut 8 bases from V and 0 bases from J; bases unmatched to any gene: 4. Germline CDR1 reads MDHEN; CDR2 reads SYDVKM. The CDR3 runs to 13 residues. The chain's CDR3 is CASRQGYSYEQYF. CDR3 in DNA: TGTGCCAGCCGACAGGGTTACTCCTACGAGCAGTACTTC.

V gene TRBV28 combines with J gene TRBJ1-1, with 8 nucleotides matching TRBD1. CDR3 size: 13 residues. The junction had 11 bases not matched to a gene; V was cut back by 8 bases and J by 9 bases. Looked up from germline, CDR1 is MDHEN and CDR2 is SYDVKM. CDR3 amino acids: CASGPTGEGKAFF. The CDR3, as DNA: TGTGCCAGCGGACCGACAGGGGAGGGAAAAGCTTTCTTT.

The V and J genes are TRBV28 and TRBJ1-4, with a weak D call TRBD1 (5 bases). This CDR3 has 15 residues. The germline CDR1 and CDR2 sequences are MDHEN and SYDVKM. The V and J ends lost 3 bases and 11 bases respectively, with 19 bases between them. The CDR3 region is CASSFGAEGMWKLFF. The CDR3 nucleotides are TGTGCCAGCAGTTTTGGGGCAGAAGGAATGTGGAAACTGTTTTTT. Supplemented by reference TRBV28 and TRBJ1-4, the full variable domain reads DVKVTQSSRYLVKRTGEKVFLECVQDMDHENMFWYRQDPGLGLRLIYFSYDVKMKEKGDIPEGYSVSREKKERFSLILESASTNQTSMYLCASSFGAEGMWKLFFGSGTQLSVL.

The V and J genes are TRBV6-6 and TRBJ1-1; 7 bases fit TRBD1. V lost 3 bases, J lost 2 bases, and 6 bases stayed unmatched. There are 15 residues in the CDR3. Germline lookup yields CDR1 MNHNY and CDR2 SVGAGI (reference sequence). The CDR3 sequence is CASSYKRGLNTEAFF. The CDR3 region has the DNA TGTGCCAGCAGTTATAAAAGGGGGCTCAACACTGAAGCTTTCTTT.

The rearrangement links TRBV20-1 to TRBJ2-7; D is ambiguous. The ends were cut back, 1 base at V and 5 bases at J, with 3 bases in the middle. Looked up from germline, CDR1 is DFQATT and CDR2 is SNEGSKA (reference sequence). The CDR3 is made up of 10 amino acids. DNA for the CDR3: TGCAGTGCTAGAGGGAACGAGCAGTACTTC. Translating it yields CSARGNEQYF.

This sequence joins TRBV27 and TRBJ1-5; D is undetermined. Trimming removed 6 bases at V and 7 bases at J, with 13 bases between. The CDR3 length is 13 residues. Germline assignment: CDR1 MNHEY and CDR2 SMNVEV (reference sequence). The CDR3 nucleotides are TGTGCCAGCAGCATAACGTTCGGCCAGCCCCAGCATTTT. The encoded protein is CASSITFGQPQHF.